The sequence of this T cell receptor beta chain was determined in a study of CXCR3-negative and CXCR3-positive naive CD8 T cells. In preparing the TRB cDNA libraries, 5' RACE with UMI labels was used. TCRdb reanalyzed the 5' RACE reads and collapses them to one entry per CDR3 protein, without DNA. Found here are roughly 5,000 distinct CDR3 sequences; the top ten clones hold roughly 2.4%. Notes on this clonotype: Its antigen is not identified.

Notes on the study in general: Memory cells diverged, while naive CXCR3-positive and CXCR3-negative cells had similar TRBV-TRBJ usage. Sequencing showed both naive subsets with comparably high diversity, and memory CD8+ cells much lower. A higher hydrophobicity marked the TRB CDR3s of CXCR3-positive naive cells versus CXCR3-negative naive cells.

Naive CD8+ T cells showed a CD45RO-CCR7+CD27+CD95- phenotype. The CDR3 consists of 13 residues. Sequencing was done on a sample of naive CXCR3+ CD8+ T cells from blood. The sample's subset: CD45RO-CCR7+CD27+CD95- naive CD8+ T cells expressing CXCR3 (TNR3+). The J gene is TRBJ2-7, the V gene TRBV21-1. TRBV21-1 constitutes a pseudogene. The receptor was isolated from a human donor in good health. Some clones in this sample may be carry-over from other donors' samples. CDR3 protein: CASSKDGRPEQYF.